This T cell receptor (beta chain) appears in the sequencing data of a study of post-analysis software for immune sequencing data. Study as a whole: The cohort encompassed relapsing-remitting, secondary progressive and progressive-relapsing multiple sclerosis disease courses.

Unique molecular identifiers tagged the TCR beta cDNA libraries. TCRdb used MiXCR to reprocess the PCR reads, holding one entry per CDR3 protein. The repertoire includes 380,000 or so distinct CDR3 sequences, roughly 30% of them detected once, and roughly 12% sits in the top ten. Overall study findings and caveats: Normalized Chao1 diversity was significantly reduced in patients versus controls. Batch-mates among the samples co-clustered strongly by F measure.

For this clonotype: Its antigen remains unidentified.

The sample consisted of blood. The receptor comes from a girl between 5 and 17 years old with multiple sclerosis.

Here the CDR3 DNA reads TGTGCCATCAGCCTGGGGGGGAGGGATGGCTACACCTTC. Its translation: CAISLGGRDGYTF. This chain uses TRBV10-3 with TRBJ1-2; TRBD1 is a possible D gene (5 bases). Germline values: CDR1 ENHRY, CDR2 SYGVKD. This CDR3 is built from 13 residues. V lost 6 bases and J lost 6, with 14 bases in between.